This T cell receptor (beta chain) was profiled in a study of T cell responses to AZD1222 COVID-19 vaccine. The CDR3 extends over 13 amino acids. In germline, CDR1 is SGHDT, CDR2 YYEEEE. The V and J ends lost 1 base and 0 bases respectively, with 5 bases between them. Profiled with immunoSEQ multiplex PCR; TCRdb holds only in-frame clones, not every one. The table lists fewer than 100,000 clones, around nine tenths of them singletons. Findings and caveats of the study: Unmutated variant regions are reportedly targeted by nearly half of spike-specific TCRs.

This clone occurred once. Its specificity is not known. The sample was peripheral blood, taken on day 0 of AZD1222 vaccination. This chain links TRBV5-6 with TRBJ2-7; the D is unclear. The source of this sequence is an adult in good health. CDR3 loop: CASSLSSSYEQYF. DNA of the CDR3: TGTGCCAGCAGCTTGTCCAGCTCCTACGAGCAGTACTTC.